This TCR beta chain appears in the sequencing data of a study of blood T cell repertoires in COVID-19 (dated by TCRdb to the early 2020s). Regarding the research as a whole: Samples from collaborators originated in the United States, Italy and Spain and spanned both the acute and convalescent phases of COVID-19. The material from the prospective study consisted of cDNA or gDNA derived from T cells, B-cell-depleted T cells, or PBMCs. Subjects who had been exposed to COVID-19, were actively infected with it, or had recovered from it provided the deeply sampled blood TCRbeta repertoires that made up the dataset. The repertoires were made available in a free public database intended to serve as a resource for research on the immune response to SARS-CoV-2. Samples were obtained from the ongoing ImmuneRACE study (first 160 participants) and from 1,200 or so subjects provided by 6 global collaborators. The sample metadata nearly always contained a de-identified subject ID, COVID-19 status, age in years and sex. HLA class I and class II types, where available, came from metadata supplied by the sample provider rather than from assay-based typing.

The cysteine opens and the phenylalanine closes a CDR3 of 17 amino acids. Of all the DNA, just the CDR3 is kept, 51 bases in frame from base 1. Germline trimming: 2 bases from V, 5 bases from J; junction bases outside gene matches: 14. Reading the germline V gene gives CDR1 SGHTA and CDR2 FQGNSA. General findings and caveats noted by the study authors: Clinical and demographic metadata were provided uncurated, with the amount varying by source and participant.

In the case of this clone: Its antigen is not yet known. Per-base qualities were not stored, and no clone one base away is much larger.

The immunoSEQ Assay, a bias-controlled multiplex PCR, was used to amplify TCRbeta CDR3 regions from genomic DNA. In the original analysis: Nucleated cell counts per sample were estimated from amplification of reference gene primers within the assay. To quantify the absolute abundance of each unique TCRbeta CDR3 rearrangement, sequence reads were collapsed and filtered. Productive Simpson clonality was computed per sample as the square root of Simpson's diversity index over productive rearrangements. TCRdb obtained this table from immuneACCESS and retained in-frame rearrangements with V and J assigned. These tables miss some clones; where compared with another copy, unresolved V genes account for less than half of the shortfall, and the remainder is unexplained. For V, J and clone size, that table is used; D and trimming come from the DNA. The sample table holds about 280,000 clones, of which 65% to 90% were seen once. 5.1% of the sample rests with the top ten.

The collaborating institutions used their own protocols to collect whole blood in K2EDTA tubes. Collaborator samples were shipped for TCRbeta analysis as frozen whole blood, isolated PBMCs, or DNA extracted from either sample type. The V and J genes are TRBV7-2 and TRBJ2-5, with 7 bases aligning to TRBD1. The TCR originated in a man between 50 and 59 years old with active or convalescent COVID-19. The sample was peripheral blood. The DNA is TGTGCCAGCAGCTTATTGGATCTGCCAGGGGGACGGGAGACCCAGTACTTC. This is translated as CASSLLDLPGGRETQYF.